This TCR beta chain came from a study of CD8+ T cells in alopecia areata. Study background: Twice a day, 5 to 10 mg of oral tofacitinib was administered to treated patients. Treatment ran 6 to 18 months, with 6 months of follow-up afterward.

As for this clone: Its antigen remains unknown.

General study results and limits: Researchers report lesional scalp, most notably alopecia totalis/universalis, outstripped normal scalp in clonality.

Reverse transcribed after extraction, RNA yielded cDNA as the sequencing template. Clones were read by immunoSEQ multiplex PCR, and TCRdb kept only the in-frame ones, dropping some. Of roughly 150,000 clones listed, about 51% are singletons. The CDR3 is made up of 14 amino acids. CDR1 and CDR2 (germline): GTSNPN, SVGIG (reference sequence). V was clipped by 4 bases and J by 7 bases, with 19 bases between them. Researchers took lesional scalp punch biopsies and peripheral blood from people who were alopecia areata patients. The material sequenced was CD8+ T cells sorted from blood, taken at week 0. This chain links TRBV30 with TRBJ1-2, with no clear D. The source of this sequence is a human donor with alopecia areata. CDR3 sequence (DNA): TGTGCCTGGATGGCCCCTCACTCAGGCGGTGGCTACACCTTC. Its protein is CAWMAPHSGGGYTF.